This TCR beta chain emerged from a study of shared clonotypes between healthy human individuals (dated by TCRdb to between 2020 and 2021). Study-wide context: Two women and three men aged 18 to 49 years were included in the cohort. For each donor, CD4 naive and CD4 memory were each run on three plates, CD8 naive on two plates, and CD8 memory on one plate. To increase sequencing depth and limit assay-specific biases, different laboratories used diverse techniques to prepare libraries and sequence TCR repertoires. To estimate repertoire size and how much clonotypes are shared between individuals, the study performed deep sequencing of blood TCR repertoires from roughly five healthy adults. Between about 0.9 and 8.9 billion PBMCs per donor were obtained by leukapheresis.

Using the deep immunoSEQ assay, TCR CDR3 regions were amplified from genomic DNA by multiplex PCR. For each cell subset, the extracted genomic DNA was distributed evenly across all wells of several immunoSEQ 96-well plates, and each plate served as one replicate. For sorted subsets, approximately 200 ng of genomic DNA, equivalent to 30,000 or so T cell genomes, went into each replicate PCR. Purified libraries were measured with a Qubit 3.0 fluorometer, size-checked on a Bioanalyzer 2100, and measured again with the KAPA Library Quantification kit. A separate single-read 150-cycle Illumina NextSeq 550 flow cell was used to sequence each immunoSEQ 96-well plate. In the paper's pipeline: Because only junctional sequences without quality scores were contained in the immunoSEQ output, filtering matching that applied to full-length reads could not be performed. Sequences were annotated with PyIR, a Python wrapper for IgBLAST v1.9, using IMGT germline references to assign V/J genes and CDR3. Reads with weak V/J assignments (E-value above 1e-6), missing CDR3, stop codons, out-of-frame junctions, or ambiguous translated residues were removed. V3J clonotypes were defined as sequences sharing the same inferred V gene, J gene, and CDR3 amino acid sequence. Percentage overlap between repertoires was calculated by dividing the number of shared unique clonotypes by the size of the smaller repertoire. RTK rarefaction, the Chao1 estimator, and Recon v2.1 estimates of unobserved clonotypes were used to assess repertoire richness. Generation probabilities for all TCRbeta clonotypes obtained by the gDNA method from a handful of donors were computed using OLGA. This immuneACCESS table, as held by TCRdb, lists in-frame sequences with V and J called but not all clones. Of the missing ones, under half trace to an unresolved V gene in checked studies; the others have no known cause. The DNA gave D and trimming, while V, J and clone size come from that table. Counted in this sample were about 1,500,000 clones; approximately 97% of them appeared once. The ten largest clones add up to approximately 1.1% of the sample.

Here is what the overall study found, with its caveats: Estimated clonotype richness was generally larger for naive than for memory subsets. Around 5.4% of naive CD4, 3.5% of naive CD8, 2.3% of memory CD4, and 0.4% of memory CD8 clonotypes were shared across several donors. Rarefaction of sorted-subset datasets indicated incomplete sequencing despite the large sequencing depth. Because the study included a small number of donors, the genetic and exposure-history diversity represented was limited. Sampling was restricted to blood, and TCR repertoires in tissues likely differ from the TCR repertoires found in blood. Pairwise subsampling led to the expectation that sequencing depth would affect the degree of clonotype sharing among donors. Clonotypes shared by all four sorted-subset donors showed higher generation probabilities than non-shared clonotypes.

The CDR3 has 14 amino acids, counting the end cysteine and phenylalanine. The only DNA kept is the CDR3, 42 bases in frame from the first base. V has 6 bases trimmed and J has 9 bases trimmed; junction bases matching no gene number 11. CDR1 and CDR2 (SGHNT, YYREEE) derive from the germline V gene (reference sequence). The donors were healthy, HIV-negative adults with no recently reported acute infections or vaccinations. All donors were Caucasian adults living in Nashville, Tennessee, USA. Magnetic negative selection was used to enrich CD4+ T cells, after which naive cells were positively selected on CD45RA and the negative fraction became the memory subset. Blood was obtained by leukapheresis, after which PBMCs were separated by Ficoll-Histopaque density gradient centrifugation and cryopreserved in liquid nitrogen vapor phase. Purity and quantity of every magnetically sorted T cell population were checked by analytical flow cytometry. Genomic DNA was isolated from each sorted fraction and quantified by UV absorbance on a Nanodrop 2000c.

Regarding this clone: The antigen it recognizes is unknown. No qualities accompany the bases; no much larger clone lies one base away.

The rearranged chain carries TRBV5-4 and TRBJ2-1, with 8 bases matching TRBD2. The receptor comes from a man younger than 40 in good health. Sequenced material: naive CD4+ T cells sorted from blood. This specimen's cell subset or site label, per the study, means: CD45RA+ positively selected. The CDR3 protein: CASTTGTRASEQFF. The DNA sequence is TGTGCCAGCACCACCGGGACTAGAGCTAGTGAGCAGTTCTTC.